The entry below gives a single TCR beta chain sequence along with its context. This record comes from a study of T cell changes during pregnancy in multiple sclerosis. The data were produced by immunoSEQ multiplex PCR, yet TCRdb's version contains in-frame clones alone and is incomplete. Of tens of thousands of clones listed, 75% to 95% are singletons. This CDR3 contains 14 residues. CDR1 SNHLY and CDR2 FYNNEI come from the germline V gene. The trim removed 6 bases at V and 3 bases at J, leaving 5 bases unmatched. This TCR derives from a female donor with multiple sclerosis, enrolled in a pregnancy study. The chain joins TRBV2 to TRBJ1-2, with TRBD1 identical over 9 bases. The sequences come from peripheral blood, collected before pregnancy. The CDR3 region has the DNA TGTGCCAGCAGCCGGACAGGGGTAGACTATGGCTACACCTTC. Protein: CASSRTGVDYGYTF.